This T cell receptor beta chain was found in a study of identical twins. Findings of the study overall: Out-of-frame alpha sequences shared by twins showed excess low generation probability. Within cord blood, abundant beta clonotypes carried fewer insertions, but memory repertoires showed no such trend.

This clonotype has a handful of counts. Its specificity is not known. The CDR3 loop spans 14 amino acids. V was shortened by 7 bases and J by 0 bases, with 13 bases between the two germline ends. Germline CDR1 and CDR2: SGDLS and YYNGEE. From the 5' RACE reads, TCRdb called clonotypes with MiXCR, one entry per CDR3 protein. The table records about 470,000 distinct CDR3 sequences, less than 25% of them present only once. These sequences were also reported in another study, on T cells expressing NK-cell markers. That work contributes: Seven sequenced donors out of eight were HCMV-seropositive, one seronegative. Topping the CD3+CD56-NKG2C+ fraction as well were these clonotypes, in four donors.

Sequencing input: CD4+ T cells sorted from blood. The clonotype comes from a woman between 18 and 29 years old in good health. The chain uses TRBV9 and TRBJ1-1; a possible D gene is TRBD1 (5 bases). The CDR3 spells CASGSDSMNTEAFF. The CDR3 region has the DNA TGTGCCAGCGGGTCAGACAGCATGAACACTGAAGCTTTCTTT.